The T cell receptor beta chain described here comes from a study of T cells in Graves' hyperthyroidism and ophthalmopathy. Diagnostic assessment was based on clinical symptoms, serum thyroxine and TRAb, thyroid ultrasound and orbital computed tomography. Isolation of PBMCs was performed on about 10 ml fresh peripheral blood. General study points: Separating ophthalmopathy from stable hyperthyroidism was achieved by a 13 V-J model. With a median lead of around 6.7 months before onset, the model predicted ophthalmopathy.

CDR3 size: 16 residues. Germline CDR1 is SGHRS and CDR2 is YFSETQ. Trimming left V 1 base short and J 3 bases short, with 14 bases between. Remarks on this clonotype: Its cognate antigen is unknown.

TCR beta CDR3 regions were amplified from RNA transcripts. A first-round RT-PCR of the TCR CDR3 used the HTBI primer set. MiXCR, run by TCRdb on the multiplex PCR reads, gives a single entry per CDR3 protein. The sample consists of about 420,000 distinct CDR3 sequences, roughly 15% of them appearing once. This chain uses TRBV5-1 with TRBJ1-3, with D possibly being TRBD1 (6 bases). The TCR was taken from a woman aged 18-30 years with Graves' hyperthyroidism. The specimen sequenced was blood. Written as DNA, the CDR3 is TGCGCCAGCAGCTTGAATATGGGGGCGAGTGGAAACACCATATATTTT. Its translation: CASSLNMGASGNTIYF. The entire variable domain, with the rest obtained from reference TRBV5-1 and TRBJ1-3, is as follows: KAGVTQTPRYLIKTRGQQVTLSCSPISGHRSVSWYQQTPGQGLQFLFEYFSETQRNKGNFPGRFSGRQFSNSRSEMNVSTLELGDSALYLCASSLNMGASGNTIYFGEGSWLTVV.